The clone carrying this T cell receptor beta chain was detected only once. Antigen: not known. Some clones are missing from TCRdb's copy, which holds only in-frame ones; the method was immunoSEQ multiplex PCR. This sample has about 77,000 clones, with more than 75% found just once. The data were obtained in a study of T cells in localized non-small cell lung cancer. Study-wide findings and caveats: Exceeding tumor, uninvolved adjacent lung had the highest T cell clonality. Heterogeneity cannot be ruled out, as sequencing used one tumor region only.

The ends lost 4 bases at V and 0 bases at J; junction bases unmatched: 10. CDR1 and CDR2 (germline): SGHRS, YFSETQ. The CDR3 has 18 residues. The origin of this receptor is a woman aged 35-70 years with stage I squamous cell lung carcinoma. V gene TRBV5-1 combines with J gene TRBJ2-2, with 9 bases lining up with TRBD2. The sample in question was peripheral blood, obtained before any cancer treatment. The CDR3 spells CASSPSPAGGSNTGELFF. CDR3 coding DNA: TGCGCCAGCAGCCCGAGCCCAGCGGGGGGTTCGAACACCGGGGAGCTGTTTTTT.